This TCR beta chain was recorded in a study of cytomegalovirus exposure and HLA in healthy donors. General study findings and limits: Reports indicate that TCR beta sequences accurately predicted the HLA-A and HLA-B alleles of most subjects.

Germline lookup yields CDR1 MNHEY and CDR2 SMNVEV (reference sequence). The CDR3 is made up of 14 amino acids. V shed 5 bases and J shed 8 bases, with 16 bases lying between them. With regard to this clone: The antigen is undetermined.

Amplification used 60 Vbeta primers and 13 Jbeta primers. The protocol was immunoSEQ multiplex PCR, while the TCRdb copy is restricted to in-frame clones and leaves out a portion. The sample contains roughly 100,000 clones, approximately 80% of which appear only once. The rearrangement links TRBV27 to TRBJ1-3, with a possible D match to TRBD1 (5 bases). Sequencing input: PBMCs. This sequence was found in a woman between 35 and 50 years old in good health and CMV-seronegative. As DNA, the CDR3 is TGTGCCAGCAGTCTCCGACCGCGGGGGGACACCATATATTTT. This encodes CASSLRPRGDTIYF.